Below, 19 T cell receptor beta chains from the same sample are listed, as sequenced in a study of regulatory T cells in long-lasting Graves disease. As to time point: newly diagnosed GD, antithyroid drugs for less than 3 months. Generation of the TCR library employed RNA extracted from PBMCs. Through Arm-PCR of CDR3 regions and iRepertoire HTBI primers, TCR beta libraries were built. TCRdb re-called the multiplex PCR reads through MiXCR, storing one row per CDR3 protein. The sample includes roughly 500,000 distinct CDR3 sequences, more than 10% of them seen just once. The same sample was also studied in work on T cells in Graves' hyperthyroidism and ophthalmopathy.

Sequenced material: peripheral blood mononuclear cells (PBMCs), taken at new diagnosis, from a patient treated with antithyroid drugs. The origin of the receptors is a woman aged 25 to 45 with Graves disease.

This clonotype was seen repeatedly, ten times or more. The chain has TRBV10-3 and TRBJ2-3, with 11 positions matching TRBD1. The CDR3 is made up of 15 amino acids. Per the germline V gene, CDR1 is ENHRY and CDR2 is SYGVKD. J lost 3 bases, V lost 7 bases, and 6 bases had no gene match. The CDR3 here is CAIKSDRGRTDTQYF. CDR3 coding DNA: TGTGCCATCAAATCGGACAGGGGGCGAACAGATACGCAGTATTTT.

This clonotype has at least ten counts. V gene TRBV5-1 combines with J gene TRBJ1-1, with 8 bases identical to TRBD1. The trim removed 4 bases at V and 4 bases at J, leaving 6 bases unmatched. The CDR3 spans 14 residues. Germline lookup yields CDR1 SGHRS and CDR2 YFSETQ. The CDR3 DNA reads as TGCGCCAGCAGCGGACAGGGTGGAAGCACTGAAGCTTTCTTT. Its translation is CASSGQGGSTEAFF.

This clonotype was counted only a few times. DNA for the CDR3: TGTGCCAGCAGCCAAGCTTCAAATGGCTACACCTTC. Its protein is CASSQASNGYTF. This chain uses TRBV3-1 with TRBJ1-2, with D unclear. Germline V lookup: CDR1 LGHDT, CDR2 YNNKEL (reference sequence). The V gene lost 1 base and the J gene lost 6 bases, with 6 bases spanning the gap. The length of the CDR3 is 12 residues. Filled out from reference TRBV3-1 and TRBJ1-2, the complete variable domain reads DTAVSQTPKYLVTQMGNDKSIKCEQNLGHDTMYWYKQDSKKFLKIMFSYNNKELIINETVPNRFSPKSPDKAHLNLHINSLELGDSAVYFCASSQASNGYTFGSGTRLTVV.

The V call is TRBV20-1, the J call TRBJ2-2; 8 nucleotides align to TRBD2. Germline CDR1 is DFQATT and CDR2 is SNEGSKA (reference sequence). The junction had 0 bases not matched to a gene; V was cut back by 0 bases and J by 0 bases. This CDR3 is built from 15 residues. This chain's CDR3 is CSARELAANTGELFF. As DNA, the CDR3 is TGCAGTGCTAGAGAACTAGCGGCGAACACCGGGGAGCTGTTTTTT.

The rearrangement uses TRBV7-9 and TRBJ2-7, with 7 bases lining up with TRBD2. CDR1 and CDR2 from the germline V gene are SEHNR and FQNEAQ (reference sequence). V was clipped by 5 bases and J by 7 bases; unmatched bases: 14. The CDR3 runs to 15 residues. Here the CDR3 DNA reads TGTGCCAGCAGCCCTAACATCGGGGCGGGAGTTGAGCAGTACTTC. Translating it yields CASSPNIGAGVEQYF.

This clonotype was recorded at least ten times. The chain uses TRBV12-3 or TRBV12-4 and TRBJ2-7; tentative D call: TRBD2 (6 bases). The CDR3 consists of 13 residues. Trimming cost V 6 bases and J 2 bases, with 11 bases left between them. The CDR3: CASSIGSTYEQYF. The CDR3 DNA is TGTGCCAGCAGCATCGGGAGCACCTACGAGCAGTACTTC.

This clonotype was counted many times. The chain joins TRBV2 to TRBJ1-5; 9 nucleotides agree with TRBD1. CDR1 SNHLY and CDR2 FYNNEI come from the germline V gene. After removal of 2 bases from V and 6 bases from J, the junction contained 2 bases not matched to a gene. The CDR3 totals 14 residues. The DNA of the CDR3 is TGTGCCAGCAGTGAAACAGGGGGCCTTCAGCCCCAGCATTTT. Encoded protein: CASSETGGLQPQHF.

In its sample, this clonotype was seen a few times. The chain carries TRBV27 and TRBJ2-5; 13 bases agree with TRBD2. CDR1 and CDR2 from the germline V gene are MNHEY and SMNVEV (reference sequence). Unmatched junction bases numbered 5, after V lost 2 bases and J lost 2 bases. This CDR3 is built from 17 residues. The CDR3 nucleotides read TGTGCCAGCAGTTTAGGAGGGGGACTAGCGGGACAAGAGACCCAGTACTTC. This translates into CASSLGGGLAGQETQYF.

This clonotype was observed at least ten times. CDR3 sequence (DNA): TGCGCCAGCAGGAAACAGGGGAGCACAGATACGCAGTATTTT. Translated: CASRKQGSTDTQYF. The gene calls are TRBV5-1 and TRBJ2-3; TRBD1 matches 7 bases. V dropped 5 bases and J dropped 0; count of bases not matched to a gene: 3. The CDR3 runs 14 residues. Germline V gives CDR1 SGHRS, CDR2 YFSETQ.

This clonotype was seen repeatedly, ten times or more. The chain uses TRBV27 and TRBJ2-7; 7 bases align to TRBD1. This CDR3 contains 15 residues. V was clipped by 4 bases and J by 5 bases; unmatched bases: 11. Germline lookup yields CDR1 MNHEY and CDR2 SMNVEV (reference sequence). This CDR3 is CASSSYRGALHEQYF. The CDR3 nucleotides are TGTGCCAGCAGTTCGTACAGGGGCGCCTTGCACGAGCAGTACTTC.

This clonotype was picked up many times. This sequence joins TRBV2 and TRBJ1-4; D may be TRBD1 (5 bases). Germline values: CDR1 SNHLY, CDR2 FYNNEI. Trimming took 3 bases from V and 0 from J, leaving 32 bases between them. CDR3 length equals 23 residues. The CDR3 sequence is CASSDPDYRTGGGFGATNEKLFF. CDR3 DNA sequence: TGTGCCAGCAGTGATCCGGACTATAGGACCGGGGGAGGGTTCGGAGCAACTAATGAAAAACTGTTTTTT.

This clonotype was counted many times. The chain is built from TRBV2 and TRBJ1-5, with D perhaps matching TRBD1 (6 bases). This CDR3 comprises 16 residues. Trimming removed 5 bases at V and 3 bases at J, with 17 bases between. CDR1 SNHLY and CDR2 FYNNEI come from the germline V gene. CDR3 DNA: TGTGCCAGCAGTCAGTGGACAGATCTGGCCAATCAGCCCCAGCATTTT. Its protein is CASSQWTDLANQPQHF.

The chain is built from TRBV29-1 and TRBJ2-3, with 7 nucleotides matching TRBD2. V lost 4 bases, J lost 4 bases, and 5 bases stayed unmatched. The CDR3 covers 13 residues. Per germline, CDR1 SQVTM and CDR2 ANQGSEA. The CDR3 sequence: CSVAAGEADTQYF. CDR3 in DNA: TGCAGCGTTGCTGCGGGAGAGGCAGATACGCAGTATTTT.

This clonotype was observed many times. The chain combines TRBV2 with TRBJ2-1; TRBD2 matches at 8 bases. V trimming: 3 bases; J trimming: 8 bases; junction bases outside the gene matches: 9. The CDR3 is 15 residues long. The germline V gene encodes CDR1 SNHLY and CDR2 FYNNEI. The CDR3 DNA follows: TGTGCCAGCAGTGATCGGGGGGGGGTCAGGTATGAGCAGTTCTTC. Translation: CASSDRGGVRYEQFF.

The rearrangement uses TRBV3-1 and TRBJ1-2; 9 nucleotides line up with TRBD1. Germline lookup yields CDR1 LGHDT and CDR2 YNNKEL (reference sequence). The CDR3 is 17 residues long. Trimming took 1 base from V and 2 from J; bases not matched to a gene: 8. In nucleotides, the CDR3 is TGTGCCAGCAGCCAAGCCGGGACAGGGAAGGAAAACTATGGCTACACCTTC. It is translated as CASSQAGTGKENYGYTF.

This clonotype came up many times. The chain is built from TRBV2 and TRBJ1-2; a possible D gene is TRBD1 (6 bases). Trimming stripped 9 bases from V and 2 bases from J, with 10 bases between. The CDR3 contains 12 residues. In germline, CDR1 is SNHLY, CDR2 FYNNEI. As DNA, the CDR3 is TGTGCCAGTGAAGGACAGAACTATGGCTACACCTTC. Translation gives CASEGQNYGYTF.

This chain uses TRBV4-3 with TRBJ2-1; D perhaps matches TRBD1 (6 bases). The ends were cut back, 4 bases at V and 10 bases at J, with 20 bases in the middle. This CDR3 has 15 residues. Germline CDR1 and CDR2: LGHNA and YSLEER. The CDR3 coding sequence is TGCGCCAGCAGCCTTCAGACAGGCCTCTCCTACGAGCAGTTCTTC. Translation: CASSLQTGLSYEQFF.

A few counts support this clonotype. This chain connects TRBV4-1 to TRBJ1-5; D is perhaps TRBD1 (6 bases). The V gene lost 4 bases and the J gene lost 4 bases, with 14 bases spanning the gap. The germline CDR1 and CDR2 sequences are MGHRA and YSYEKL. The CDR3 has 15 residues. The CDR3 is CASSPRDTMNQPQHF. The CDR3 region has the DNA TGCGCCAGCAGCCCACGGGACACAATGAATCAGCCCCAGCATTTT.

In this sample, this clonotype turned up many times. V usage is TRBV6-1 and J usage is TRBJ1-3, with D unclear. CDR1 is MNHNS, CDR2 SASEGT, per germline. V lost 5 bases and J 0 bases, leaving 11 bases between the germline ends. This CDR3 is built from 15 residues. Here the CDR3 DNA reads TGTGCCAGCAGTACGGGTCTTTTCTCTGGAAACACCATATATTTT. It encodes CASSTGLFSGNTIYF.